This TCR beta chain came from a study of patients and donors after allogeneic stem cell transplantation. The CDR3 consists of 13 residues. Trimming removed 6 bases at V and 4 bases at J, with 12 bases between. Germline V gene sequence: CDR1 MDHEN, CDR2 SYDVKM. TCRdb processed the RT-PCR reads anew with MiXCR; each CDR3 protein has one entry. The sample has around 150,000 distinct CDR3 sequences; roughly two fifths are singletons. The TCR was taken from a human donor who was either an allogeneic HSCT recipient or a stem cell or donor lymphocyte infusion donor (not recorded which). It is not recorded whose cells these are; they may come from a transplant donor. The chain recombines TRBV28 with TRBJ1-1; D unclear. Sequencing was done on a sample of blood, either unsorted or a sorted T cell fraction (not recorded which). For the CDR3, the DNA is TGTGCCAGCAGCCAAGGGAGGACCACTGAAGCTTTCTTT. Its translation is CASSQGRTTEAFF. The whole variable domain, remainder taken from reference TRBV28 and TRBJ1-1, is DVKVTQSSRYLVKRTGEKVFLECVQDMDHENMFWYRQDPGLGLRLIYFSYDVKMKEKGDIPEGYSVSREKKERFSLILESASTNQTSMYLCASSQGRTTEAFFGQGTRLTVV.